Given below is one TCR beta chain in context. Its cognate antigen is unknown. This entry belongs to a study of cytomegalovirus exposure and HLA in healthy donors. Background on the study: A previous analysis identified approximately 110 million unique TCR beta sequences derived from about 180 million T cells. Inside one of the first data releases sat some 93 million unique TCRs taken from HLA-typed donors. Findings and caveats of the study: Data from an earlier analysis indicated that most TCR beta V segments were productive either about 87% or about 30% of the time.

CDR3 length equals 12 residues. Germline-derived CDR1 and CDR2 are SEHNR and FQNEAQ (reference sequence). Trimming shortened V by 10 bases and J by 5 bases, and 12 bases separated the two germline ends. The PCR used 60 Vbeta and 13 Jbeta primers. Libraries were prepared by immunoSEQ multiplex PCR; TCRdb keeps only in-frame clonotypes and omits some of them. The sample consists of some 180,000 clones, roughly 72% of them appearing once. Source material: PBMCs. This chain links TRBV7-9 with TRBJ2-1, with D possibly matching TRBD2 (6 bases). This clonotype was obtained from a man under 40 in good health and CMV-seronegative. CDR3 sequence: CATEGGNNEQFF. In DNA form, the CDR3 reads TGTGCCACCGAGGGAGGAAACAATGAGCAGTTCTTC.